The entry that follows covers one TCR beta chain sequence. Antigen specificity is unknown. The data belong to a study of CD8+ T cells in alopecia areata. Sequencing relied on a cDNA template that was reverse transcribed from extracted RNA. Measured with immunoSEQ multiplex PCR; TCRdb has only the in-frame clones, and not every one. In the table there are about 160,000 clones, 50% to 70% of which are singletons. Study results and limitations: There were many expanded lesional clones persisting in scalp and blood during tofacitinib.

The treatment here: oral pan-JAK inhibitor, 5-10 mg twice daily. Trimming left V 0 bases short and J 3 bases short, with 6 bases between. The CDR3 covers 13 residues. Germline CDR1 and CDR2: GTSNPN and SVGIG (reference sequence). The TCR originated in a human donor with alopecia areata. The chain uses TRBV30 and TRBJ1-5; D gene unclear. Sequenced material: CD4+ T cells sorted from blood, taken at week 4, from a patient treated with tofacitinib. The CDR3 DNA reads TGTGCCTGGAGTGTACGGGACAATCAGCCCCAGCATTTT. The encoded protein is CAWSVRDNQPQHF.